A selection of T cell receptor beta chains follows, all from one sample in a study of T cells in Graves' hyperthyroidism and ophthalmopathy. TCRdb redid the calling of the multiplex PCR reads with MiXCR, one entry per CDR3 protein. The sample shows around 300,000 distinct CDR3 sequences, approximately 21% of them seen only once. Sequenced sample: blood. Receptors originate from a man between 25 and 39 years old with Graves' ophthalmopathy. Both conserved end residues are part of each CDR3.

V	J	CDR3
TRBV7-6	TRBJ2-5	CASSLAGTDQETQYF
TRBV5-5	TRBJ2-2	CASSLALQGGSGGELFF
TRBV24-1	TRBJ2-1	CATSEAGTGSYNEQFF
TRBV12-3/TRBV12-4	TRBJ1-5	CATSPGLGNQPQHF
TRBV7-6	TRBJ1-3	CASSSGRVGNTIYF
TRBV11-2	TRBJ2-7	CASSFRAGVVNEQYF
TRBV28	TRBJ2-5	CASSTPSGGSWETQYF
TRBV10-3	TRBJ2-6	CASGPERFGANVLTF
TRBV28	TRBJ2-1	CASLRDRVLYEQFF
TRBV29-1	TRBJ1-2	CSVDLRDYGYTF
TRBV20-1	TRBJ2-4	CSAVPPPVAKNIQYF
TRBV19	TRBJ1-2	CATSRGIDGYTF
TRBV7-9	TRBJ2-1	CASSLAQGNYNEQFF
TRBV10-3	TRBJ1-4	CAISARAQEKLFF
TRBV7-2	TRBJ2-7	CASSPRTAGVAQQYF
TRBV3-1	TRBJ2-1	CASSQEGGYYNEQFF
TRBV3-1	TRBJ2-7	CASSQINDEQYF
TRBV2	TRBJ1-5	CASSVGWGNQPQHF
TRBV29-1	TRBJ2-1	CSVEPARGNEQFF
TRBV6-5	TRBJ2-7	CASSYALPLSGASYEQYF
TRBV3-1	TRBJ1-2	CASRDAGTGIPFNYGYTF
TRBV10-3	TRBJ2-7	CAISESPAREQYF
TRBV6-2/TRBV6-3	TRBJ2-1	CASSETGVPNEQFF
TRBV5-1	TRBJ2-7	CASSSRTGYEQYF
TRBV29-1	TRBJ1-3	CSVVVGGNTIYF
TRBV28	TRBJ2-5	CASSSTSGRAVEETQYF
TRBV28	TRBJ1-2	CASSIGAGIYGYTF
TRBV19	TRBJ1-5	CASSFRTGLSLGPQHF
TRBV12-3/TRBV12-4	TRBJ2-7	CASSFGQGTYEQYF
TRBV5-1	TRBJ2-7	CASSLRRGSSYEQYF
TRBV30	TRBJ1-2	CAWSVRGNYGYTF
TRBV4-1	TRBJ2-1	CASSQGIAGAYEQFF
TRBV13	TRBJ1-6	CASSRRTSSYNSPLHF
TRBV29-1	TRBJ2-7	CSVERGHEQYF
TRBV12-3/TRBV12-4	TRBJ2-7	CASGAGGNYEQYF
TRBV12-3/TRBV12-4	TRBJ2-2	CASVRGGAGELFF
TRBV7-9	TRBJ2-7	CASSLIQGGYEQYF
TRBV30	TRBJ2-1	CAWRSGRASLRDNEQFF
TRBV12-3/TRBV12-4	TRBJ2-6	CASRSGTENPGANVLTF
TRBV28	TRBJ2-7	CASSSVTPSYEQYF
TRBV9	TRBJ1-6	CASSSRGTGIRNSPLHF
TRBV7-8	TRBJ2-1	CASSIGTSGSFNEQFF
TRBV28	TRBJ2-4	CASSPLHRVLGKNIQYF
TRBV15	TRBJ2-7	CATSRGGYEQYF
TRBV20-1	TRBJ1-2	CSARDGQGNGYTF
TRBV30	TRBJ2-2	CAWGTTGAGELFF
TRBV11-2	TRBJ2-1	CASSNTGYNEQFF
TRBV15	TRBJ1-1	CATSPPHGPNTEASF
TRBV27	TRBJ2-1	CASSRTSGEYNEQFF
TRBV20-1	TRBJ2-1	CSARDQRTRGNEQFF
TRBV7-9	TRBJ2-7	CASSLRSVHSYEQYF
TRBV30	TRBJ1-1	CAWRWLDRGGTEAFF
TRBV6-1	TRBJ2-5	CASRSGTSGDQTQYF